Listed below are T cell receptor beta chains from one sample, sequenced in a study of PD-L1 blockade in urothelial cancer. Measured with immunoSEQ multiplex PCR; TCRdb has only the in-frame clones, and not every one. Found here are roughly 100,000 clones, around four fifths of them singletons; the top ten hold under 10%. Specimen: PBMCs, collected around atezolizumab (anti-PD-L1) treatment. These receptors originate from a man in his 70s with urothelial cancer. The CDR3 runs from the conserved cysteine through the conserved F or W. The D gene is left open where the match is weak.

TRBV5-6 | - | CASSLGAWETQYF
TRBV4-2 | TRBD1 | CASSQAGTGRTGELFF
TRBV9 | TRBD1 | CASSVGAAGGLSPLHF
TRBV5-4 | - | CASSFVQGSDTQYF
TRBV5-4 | TRBD2 | CASSNGGLAEETQYF
TRBV10-3 | - | CAISESGGEQYF
TRBV27 | TRBD1 | CASSFSAGTANYEQYF
TRBV27 | - | CASSSLPPGVGDTEAFF
TRBV18 | TRBD2 | CASSPGLAGAAPDTQYF
TRBV7-9 | - | CASSSPGGNTIYF
TRBV5-6 | TRBD1 | CASSLDRGGQYTEQFF
TRBV5-6 | TRBD1 | CASSYHTGTANPYEQYF
TRBV27 | TRBD1 | CASSITGGANTEAFF
TRBV4-2 | TRBD1 | CASSLGQGPSGNEQFF
TRBV7-3 | - | CASSSRDSLSDTQYF
TRBV7-9 | TRBD2 | CASSLVGRESGDTQYF
TRBV11-2 | TRBD1 | CASSFGRDRGEKLFF
TRBV19 | - | CASSRTGNTEAFF
TRBV9 | - | CASSSSGSSYEQYF
TRBV30 | TRBD2 | CAWRARGELSYNEQFF
TRBV11-2 | - | CASSPTGFVGTEAFF
TRBV5-1 | TRBD2 | CASTTGLAGGKSSYNEQFF
TRBV14 | - | CASSPDRGTQYF
TRBV5-6 | TRBD1 | CASSADRGGYTEAFF
TRBV7-2 | TRBD2 | CASSPTRTSPGEQYF